This T cell receptor beta chain originates from a study of beta chain features in type 1 diabetes. This clone was observed a handful of times. Its antigen is currently unknown. Within the sample, other DNA sequences also encode this same CDR3. Via CD45RO/CCR7/CD25/CD127/CD95/CD27, cells of the CD4+ naive, central memory, regulatory and stem cell-like memory subsets were sorted. Study-wide results and limits: Insertions at VDJ junctions were less frequent in type 1 diabetes patients. These patients also deleted more nucleotides at the same junctions.

All of the isolated RNA was reverse transcribed, so expressed TCRB transcripts were sequenced. Method: immunoSEQ multiplex PCR; TCRdb's copy keeps in-frame clones and lacks some. Of hundreds of thousands of clones in the sample, 30% were seen once. The germline V gene has CDR1 GTSNPN and CDR2 SVGIG (reference sequence). With 1 base removed from V and 2 bases from J, the gap between germline ends came to 3 bases. This CDR3 is built from 11 residues. This receptor was obtained from a man younger than 30 in good health. The chain uses TRBV30 and TRBJ2-7; D not resolved. Sequencing was performed on naive CD4+ T cells from blood. CDR3 protein: CAWSGAYEQYF. The CDR3 nucleotides are TGTGCCTGGAGTGGGGCCTACGAGCAGTACTTC.